This T cell receptor beta chain was observed in a study of blood T cell repertoires in COVID-19. Data came from immunoSEQ multiplex PCR; TCRdb stores just in-frame clones and leaves some out. The sample lists roughly 400,000 clones, around 92% occurring once. Each recovered donor of Cohort 3 presented with two negative PCRs, clearance, or symptom resolution. Trimming took off 1 base at V and 5 bases at J, with 15 bases between the two ends. The V gene's germline CDR1 is PRHDT and CDR2 FYEKMQ (reference sequence). The CDR3 totals 17 residues. This clonotype was obtained from a woman aged 30 to 39 who had recovered from COVID-19. The J gene is TRBJ1-6, the V gene TRBV13; D gene ambiguous. Sequences were obtained from PBMCs or T cells enriched from blood (not recorded which). CDR3 protein: CASSLARGELHNSPLHF. The CDR3 DNA sequence: TGTGCCAGCAGCTTAGCCCGAGGAGAGCTACATAATTCACCCCTCCACTTT.